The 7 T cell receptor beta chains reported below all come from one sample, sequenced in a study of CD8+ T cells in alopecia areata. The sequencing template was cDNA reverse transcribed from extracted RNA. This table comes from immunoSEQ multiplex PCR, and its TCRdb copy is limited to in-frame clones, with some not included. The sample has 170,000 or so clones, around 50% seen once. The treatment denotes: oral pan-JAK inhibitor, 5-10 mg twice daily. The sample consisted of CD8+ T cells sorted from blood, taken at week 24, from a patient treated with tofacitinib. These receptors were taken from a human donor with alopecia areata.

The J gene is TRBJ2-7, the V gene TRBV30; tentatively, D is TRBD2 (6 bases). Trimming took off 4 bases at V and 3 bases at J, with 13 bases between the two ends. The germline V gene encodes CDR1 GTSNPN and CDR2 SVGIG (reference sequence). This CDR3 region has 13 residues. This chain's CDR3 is CAWIRDSGYEQYF. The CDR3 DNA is TGTGCCTGGATTCGGGACTCAGGCTACGAGCAGTACTTC.

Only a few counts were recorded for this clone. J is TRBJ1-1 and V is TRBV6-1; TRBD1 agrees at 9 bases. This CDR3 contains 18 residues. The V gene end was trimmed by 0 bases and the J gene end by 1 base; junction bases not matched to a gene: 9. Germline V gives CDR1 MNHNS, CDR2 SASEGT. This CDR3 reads CASSEALWTGAKNTEAFF. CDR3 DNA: TGTGCCAGCAGTGAAGCGCTTTGGACAGGGGCTAAGAACACTGAAGCTTTCTTT.

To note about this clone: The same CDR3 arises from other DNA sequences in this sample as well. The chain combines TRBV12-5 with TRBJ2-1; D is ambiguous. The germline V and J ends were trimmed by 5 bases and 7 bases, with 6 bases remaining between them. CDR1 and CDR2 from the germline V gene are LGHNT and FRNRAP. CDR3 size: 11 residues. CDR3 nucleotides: TGTGCTAGTGGTCCCTCAAATGAGCAGTTCTTC. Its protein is CASGPSNEQFF.

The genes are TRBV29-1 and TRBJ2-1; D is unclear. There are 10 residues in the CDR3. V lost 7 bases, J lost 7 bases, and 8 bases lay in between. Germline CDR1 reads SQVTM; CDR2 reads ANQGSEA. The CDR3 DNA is TGCAGCGGAAACTTGAATGAGCAGTTCTTC. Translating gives CSGNLNEQFF.

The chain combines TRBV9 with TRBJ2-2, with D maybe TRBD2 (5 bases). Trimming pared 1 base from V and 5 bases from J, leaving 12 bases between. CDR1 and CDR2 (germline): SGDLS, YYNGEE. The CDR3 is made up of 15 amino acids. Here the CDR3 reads CASSVRDYVTGELFF. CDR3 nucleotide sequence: TGTGCCAGCAGCGTACGTGACTACGTAACCGGGGAGCTGTTTTTT.

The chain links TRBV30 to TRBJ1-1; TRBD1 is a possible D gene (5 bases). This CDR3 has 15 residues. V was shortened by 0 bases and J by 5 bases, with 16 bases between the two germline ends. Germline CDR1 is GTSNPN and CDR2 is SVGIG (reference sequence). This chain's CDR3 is CAWSVSFGGGTEAFF. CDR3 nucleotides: TGTGCCTGGAGTGTCTCCTTCGGGGGGGGGACTGAAGCTTTCTTT.

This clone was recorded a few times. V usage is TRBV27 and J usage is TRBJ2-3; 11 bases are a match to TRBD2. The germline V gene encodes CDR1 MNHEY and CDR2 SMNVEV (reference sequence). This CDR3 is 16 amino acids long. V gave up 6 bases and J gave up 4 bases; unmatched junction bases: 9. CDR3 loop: CASSLQLAGVSDTQYF. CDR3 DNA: TGTGCCAGCAGCCTTCAACTAGCGGGGGTATCAGATACGCAGTATTTT.